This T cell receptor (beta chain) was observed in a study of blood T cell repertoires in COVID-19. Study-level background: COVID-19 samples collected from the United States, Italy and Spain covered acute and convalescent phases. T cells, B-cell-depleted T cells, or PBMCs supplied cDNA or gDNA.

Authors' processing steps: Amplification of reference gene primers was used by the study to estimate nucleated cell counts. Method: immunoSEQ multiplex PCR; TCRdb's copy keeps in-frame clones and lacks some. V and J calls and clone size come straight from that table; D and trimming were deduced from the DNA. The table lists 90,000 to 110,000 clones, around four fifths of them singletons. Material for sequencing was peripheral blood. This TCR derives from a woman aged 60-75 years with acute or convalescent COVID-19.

The CDR3 region is CASSPDRNYGYTF. As DNA, the CDR3 is TGTGCCAGCAGCCCGGACAGAAACTATGGCTACACCTTC. The chain recombines TRBV7-8 with TRBJ1-2; maybe TRBD1 (6 bases). Per the germline V gene, CDR1 is SGHVS and CDR2 is FQNEAQ. V was clipped by 5 bases and J by 2 bases, with 9 bases between them. The CDR3 contains 13 residues.